This T cell receptor (beta chain) came from a study of T-cell memory formation after mild COVID-19. Overall study: TCR clusters showed largely donor specificity.

Notes on this clonotype: Its specificity is not known. A junction boundary mismatches the germline segment, possibly from a read error.

5'RACE primed from the constant segment yielded TCR alpha and TCR beta cDNA libraries bearing sample barcodes and UMIs. TCRdb itself ran the 5' RACE reads through MiXCR, one entry per CDR3 protein. This table holds around 430,000 distinct CDR3 sequences, about a sixth found once. This CDR3 is 16 amino acids long. Germline CDR1 is SGHKS and CDR2 is YYEKEE (reference sequence). Study results and limitations: Contracting clones from day 15 to 85 showed balanced CD4/CD8; later expanders favored CD4+.

The specimen was PBMCs or a T cell subset sorted from them (not recorded which). This TCR was sampled from a man between 18 and 29 years old who had mild COVID-19 (a few samples of this study predate the infection). Cell type and time point are not known. This sequence joins TRBV5-5 and TRBJ2-7; possibly TRBD1 for D (5 bases). The CDR3 sequence: CAGSLEYRISDYEQYF. CDR3 coding DNA: TGTGCCGGCAGCCTGGAATACAGGATTTCGGACTACGAGCAGTACTTC.